This entry lists 7 T cell receptor beta chains sequenced from one sample in a study of blood T cell repertoires in COVID-19. The table came from immunoSEQ multiplex PCR; TCRdb's copy has only in-frame clones and leaves some out. The sample carries some 42,000 clones, around 90% recorded once. Input material: peripheral blood. Every receptor here comes from a man aged 45-60 years with active COVID-19.

This chain links TRBV28 with TRBJ1-2; 10 bases are shared with TRBD1. Germline V CDR1 and CDR2: MDHEN, SYDVKM. The length of the CDR3 is 15 residues. V trimming: 5 bases; J trimming: 8 bases; junction bases outside the gene matches: 11. The CDR3 DNA follows: TGTGCCAGCAGTGCGACCGGGACAGGGGCTCGAGGCTACACCTTC. It translates to CASSATGTGARGYTF.

The V and J genes are TRBV7-2 and TRBJ1-6; a weak D match, TRBD1 (6 bases). The CDR3 is made up of 18 amino acids. V gave up 2 bases and J gave up 10 bases, with 24 bases separating them. Germline CDR1 reads SGHTA; CDR2 reads FQGNSA. The CDR3 DNA reads TGTGCCAGCAGCTTATTATTACCCACAGGGTCATTTTCGTCACCCCTCCACTTT. It specifies CASSLLLPTGSFSSPLHF.

The chain uses TRBV28 and TRBJ1-2, with D possibly matching TRBD1 (6 bases). From germline, CDR1 is MDHEN and CDR2 SYDVKM. The CDR3 has 14 residues. V lost 6 bases and J 4 bases, leaving 15 bases between the germline ends. The CDR3 DNA sequence: TGTGCCAGCAGCTCTAACGGACAGTCCTATGGCTACACCTTC. Its translation: CASSSNGQSYGYTF.

The chain couples TRBV10-3 to TRBJ2-5; 8 bases agree with TRBD2. The junction had 7 bases not matched to a gene; V was cut back by 8 bases and J by 5 bases. CDR1 is ENHRY, CDR2 SYGVKD, per germline. This CDR3 spans 13 amino acids. The chain's CDR3 is CAIGGGGMETQYF. CDR3 DNA: TGTGCCATCGGAGGCGGGGGGATGGAGACCCAGTACTTC.

The rearrangement uses TRBV5-1 and TRBJ1-5; D unresolved. Germline CDR1 and CDR2: SGHRS and YFSETQ. The V gene lost 2 bases and the J gene lost 0 bases, with 9 bases spanning the gap. The CDR3 runs to 15 residues. CDR3 region: CASSLQGDSNQPQHF. CDR3 DNA: TGCGCCAGCAGCTTACAAGGAGATAGCAATCAGCCCCAGCATTTT.

The CDR3 spells CAIIAGGSDSGGTSGNTIYF. The CDR3 DNA reads as TGTGCCATTATAGCGGGGGGAAGTGACTCAGGTGGAACCTCTGGAAACACCATATATTTT. This chain joins TRBV10-3 and TRBJ1-3, with D perhaps TRBD1 (5 bases). Germline CDR1 ENHRY, CDR2 SYGVKD. V was trimmed by 9 bases and J by 0 bases, leaving 30 bases between them. This CDR3 spans 20 amino acids.

The chain couples TRBV5-1 to TRBJ2-5; 11 bases match TRBD1. CDR3 size: 15 residues. The trim removed 3 bases at V and 3 bases at J, leaving 4 bases unmatched. Germline CDR1 SGHRS, CDR2 YFSETQ. Here the CDR3 DNA reads TGCGCCAGCAGCTCCGGGACAGGGGGGAAAGAGACCCAGTACTTC. Translating gives CASSSGTGGKETQYF.